The table lists the clone carrying this T cell receptor beta chain with a few counts. Its cognate antigen is unknown. The assay that was used to sequence DNA from cultured CD4+ T cells was the Oncomine TCR Beta short-read assay. MiXCR, run by TCRdb on the PCR reads, gives a single entry per CDR3 protein. The repertoire holds approximately 14,000 distinct CDR3 sequences, with approximately 40% as singletons. CDR1 and CDR2 (germline): MDHEN, SYDVKM. The CDR3 totals 14 residues. V lost 5 bases and J lost 5; bases outside the gene matches: 7. This entry comes from a study of vaccination and CD4 T cells after COVID-19. Looking at the study overall: Convalescent patients, SARS-CoV-2 positive by nasal swab PCR, comprised under ten mild cases and one severe case.

Overall study findings and caveats: Data came from relatively few convalescent patients and lacked early post-infection timepoints. Spike mono-reactivity applied to 304 of 307 vaccine-specific clones detected in convalescent patients.

Treatment here: approximately nine-day PBMC culture with coronavirus spike peptide pools or control peptides (ViraFEST assay). Scientists separated out CD4+ T cells through negative selection following 10 days in culture. The rearrangement joins TRBV28 to TRBJ2-5, with TRBD2 identical over 8 bases. The sequencing input was CD4+ T cells from blood, cultured in vitro. The sequence was obtained from a human donor who had recovered from COVID-19. CDR3 sequence (DNA): TGTGCCAGCAGTACCCCGGGACTAGACGAGACCCAGTACTTC. Translated: CASSTPGLDETQYF.